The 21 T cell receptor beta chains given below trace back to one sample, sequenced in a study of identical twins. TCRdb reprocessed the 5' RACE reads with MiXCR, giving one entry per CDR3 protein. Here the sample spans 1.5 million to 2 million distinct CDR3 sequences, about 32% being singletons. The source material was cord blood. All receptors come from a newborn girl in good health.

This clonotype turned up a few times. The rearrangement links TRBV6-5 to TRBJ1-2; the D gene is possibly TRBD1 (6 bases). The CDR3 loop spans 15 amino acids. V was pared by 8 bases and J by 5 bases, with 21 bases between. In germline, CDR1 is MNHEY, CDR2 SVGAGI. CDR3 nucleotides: TGTGCCAGCTCCCCGGGATGGGACACCGTATATGGCTACACCTTC. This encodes CASSPGWDTVYGYTF.

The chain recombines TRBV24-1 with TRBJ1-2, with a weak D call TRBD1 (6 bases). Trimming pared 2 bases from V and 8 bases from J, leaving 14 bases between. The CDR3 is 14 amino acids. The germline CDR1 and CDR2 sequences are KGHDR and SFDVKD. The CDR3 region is CATSDSTGTRGYTF. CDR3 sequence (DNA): TGTGCCACCAGTGATTCAACCGGGACAAGGGGCTACACCTTC.

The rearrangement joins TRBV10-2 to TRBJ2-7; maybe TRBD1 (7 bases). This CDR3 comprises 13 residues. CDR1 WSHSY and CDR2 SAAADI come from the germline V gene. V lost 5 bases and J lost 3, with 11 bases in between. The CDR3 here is CASSRRGHYEQYF. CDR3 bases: TGCGCCAGCAGTAGGAGGGGGCACTACGAGCAGTACTTC.

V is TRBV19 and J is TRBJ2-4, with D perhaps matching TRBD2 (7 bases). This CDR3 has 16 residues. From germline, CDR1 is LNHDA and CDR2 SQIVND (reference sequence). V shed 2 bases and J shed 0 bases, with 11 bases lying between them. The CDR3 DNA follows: TGTGCCAGTAGTATATCCGGGGGGCTAGCCAAAAACATTCAGTACTTC. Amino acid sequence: CASSISGGLAKNIQYF.

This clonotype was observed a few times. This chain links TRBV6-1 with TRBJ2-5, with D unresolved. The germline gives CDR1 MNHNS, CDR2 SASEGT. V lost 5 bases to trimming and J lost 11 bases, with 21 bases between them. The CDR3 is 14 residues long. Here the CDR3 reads CASSPLSLLSEQYF. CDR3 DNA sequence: TGTGCCAGCAGTCCACTATCCCTGCTTAGTGAGCAGTACTTC.

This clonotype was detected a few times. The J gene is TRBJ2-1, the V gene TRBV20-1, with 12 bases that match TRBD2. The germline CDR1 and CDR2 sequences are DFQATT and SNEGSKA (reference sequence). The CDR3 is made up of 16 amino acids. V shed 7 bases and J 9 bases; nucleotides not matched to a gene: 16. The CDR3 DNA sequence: TGCAGTGTTCAGCTAGCGGGAGGGCCAATTCGGGCTGAGCAGTTCTTC. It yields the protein CSVQLAGGPIRAEQFF.

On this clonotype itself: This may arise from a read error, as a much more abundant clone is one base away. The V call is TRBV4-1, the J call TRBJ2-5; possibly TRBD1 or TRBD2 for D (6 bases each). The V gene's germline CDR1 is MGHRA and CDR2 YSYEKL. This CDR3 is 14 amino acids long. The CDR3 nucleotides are TGCGCCAGCAGCTTCAGGGGACTCCAAGAGGCCCAGTACTTC. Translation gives CASSFRGLQEAQYF.

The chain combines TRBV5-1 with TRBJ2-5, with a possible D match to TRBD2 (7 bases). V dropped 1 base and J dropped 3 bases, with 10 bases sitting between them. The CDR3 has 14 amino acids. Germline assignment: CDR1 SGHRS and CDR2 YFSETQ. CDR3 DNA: TGCGCCAGCAGCTTGACAGGGAGGGAAGAGACCCAGTACTTC. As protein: CASSLTGREETQYF. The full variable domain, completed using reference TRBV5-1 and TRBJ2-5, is KAGVTQTPRYLIKTRGQQVTLSCSPISGHRSVSWYQQTPGQGLQFLFEYFSETQRNKGNFPGRFSGRQFSNSRSEMNVSTLELGDSALYLCASSLTGREETQYFGPGTRLLVL.

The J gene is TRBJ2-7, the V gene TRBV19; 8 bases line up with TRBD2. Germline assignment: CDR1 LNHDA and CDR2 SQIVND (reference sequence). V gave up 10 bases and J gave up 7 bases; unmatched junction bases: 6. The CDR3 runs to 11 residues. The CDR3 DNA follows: TGTGCCACCGGACTAGCATGGGAGCAGTACTTC. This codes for CATGLAWEQYF.

The CDR3 reads CASSEEWSRTDTQYF. The CDR3, as DNA: TGTGCCAGCAGTGAAGAGTGGAGCCGCACAGATACGCAGTATTTT. V gene TRBV2 combines with J gene TRBJ2-3; no definite D call. Germline V gene sequence: CDR1 SNHLY, CDR2 FYNNEI. V lost 1 base and J 1 base, leaving 9 bases between the germline ends. CDR3 length: 15 residues.

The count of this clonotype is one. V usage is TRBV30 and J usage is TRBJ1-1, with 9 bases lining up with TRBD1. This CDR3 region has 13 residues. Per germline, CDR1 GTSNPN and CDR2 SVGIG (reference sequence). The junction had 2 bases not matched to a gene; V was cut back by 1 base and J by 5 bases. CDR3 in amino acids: CAWSADRGTEAFF. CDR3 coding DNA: TGTGCCTGGAGTGCGGACAGGGGAACTGAAGCTTTCTTT.

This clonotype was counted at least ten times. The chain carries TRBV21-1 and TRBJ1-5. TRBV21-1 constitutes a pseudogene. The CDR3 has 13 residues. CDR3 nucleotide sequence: TGTGCCAGCAGCAAACAGGGCAATCAGCCCCAGCATTTT. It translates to CASSKQGNQPQHF.

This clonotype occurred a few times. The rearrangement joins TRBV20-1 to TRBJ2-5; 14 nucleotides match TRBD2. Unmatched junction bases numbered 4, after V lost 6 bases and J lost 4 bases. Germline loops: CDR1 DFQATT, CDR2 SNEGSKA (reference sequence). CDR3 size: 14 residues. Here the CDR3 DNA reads TGCAGTGCAGGGACTAGCGGGGGTGGAGAGACCCAGTACTTC. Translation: CSAGTSGGGETQYF.

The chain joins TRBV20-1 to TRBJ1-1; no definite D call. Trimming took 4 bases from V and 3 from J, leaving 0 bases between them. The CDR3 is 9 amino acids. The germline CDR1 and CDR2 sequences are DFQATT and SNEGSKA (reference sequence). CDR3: CSANTEAFF. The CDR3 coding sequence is TGCAGTGCTAACACTGAAGCTTTCTTT.

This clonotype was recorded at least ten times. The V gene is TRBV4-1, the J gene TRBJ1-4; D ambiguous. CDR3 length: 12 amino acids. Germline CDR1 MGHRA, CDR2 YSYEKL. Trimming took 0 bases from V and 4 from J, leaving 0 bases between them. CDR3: CASSQDNEKLFF. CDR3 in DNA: TGCGCCAGCAGCCAAGATAATGAAAAACTGTTTTTT.

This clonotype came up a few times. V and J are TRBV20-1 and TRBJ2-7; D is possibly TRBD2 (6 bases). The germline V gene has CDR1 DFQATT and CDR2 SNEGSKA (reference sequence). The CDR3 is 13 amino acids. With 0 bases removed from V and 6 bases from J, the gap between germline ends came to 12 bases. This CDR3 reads CSAREGGVPEQYF. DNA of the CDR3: TGCAGTGCTAGAGAAGGCGGGGTCCCCGAGCAGTACTTC.

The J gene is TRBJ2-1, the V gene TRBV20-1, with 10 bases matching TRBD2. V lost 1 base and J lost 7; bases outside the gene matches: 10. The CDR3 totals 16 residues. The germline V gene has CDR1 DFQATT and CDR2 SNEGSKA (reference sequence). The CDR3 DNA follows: TGCAGTGCTAGAGGTTGGATAGCGGGAGGCTCGAATGAGCAGTTCTTC. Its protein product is CSARGWIAGGSNEQFF.

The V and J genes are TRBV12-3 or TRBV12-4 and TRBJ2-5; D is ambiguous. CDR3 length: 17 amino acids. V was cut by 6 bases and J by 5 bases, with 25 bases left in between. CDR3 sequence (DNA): TGTGCCAGCAGCTCAAATCATGCCTCAGGCTTCGGGGAGACCCAGTACTTC. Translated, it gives CASSSNHASGFGETQYF.

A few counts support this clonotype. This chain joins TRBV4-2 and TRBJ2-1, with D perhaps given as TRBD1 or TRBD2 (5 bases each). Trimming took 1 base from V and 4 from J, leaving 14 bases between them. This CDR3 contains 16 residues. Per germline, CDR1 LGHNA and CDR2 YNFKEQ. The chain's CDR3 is CASSQVPERGYNEQFF. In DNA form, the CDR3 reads TGTGCCAGCAGCCAAGTCCCGGAGAGGGGATACAATGAGCAGTTCTTC.

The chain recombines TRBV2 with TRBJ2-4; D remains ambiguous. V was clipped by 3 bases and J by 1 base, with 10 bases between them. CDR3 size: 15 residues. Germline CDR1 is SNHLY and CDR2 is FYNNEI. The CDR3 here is CASSDGPVAKNIQYF. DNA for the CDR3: TGTGCCAGCAGTGACGGGCCGGTGGCCAAAAACATTCAGTACTTC.

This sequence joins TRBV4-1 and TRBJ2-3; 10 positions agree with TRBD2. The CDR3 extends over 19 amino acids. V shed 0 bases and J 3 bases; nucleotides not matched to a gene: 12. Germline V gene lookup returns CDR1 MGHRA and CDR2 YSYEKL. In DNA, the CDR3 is TGCGCCAGCAGCCAAGAATCCAGCGGGGGGGCCGGCGGGACAGATACGCAGTATTTT. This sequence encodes CASSQESSGGAGGTDTQYF.